The clone carrying this T cell receptor (beta chain) showed up just a few times. Original processing notes: Researchers report that nucleated cell counts were estimated from reference gene primer amplification. Sequencing was performed with immunoSEQ multiplex PCR; in TCRdb, only in-frame clones are kept and a portion is missing. V, J and clone size reflect that table, while D and trimming were determined from the DNA. Counted here are some 28,000 clones, around four fifths occurring once; the ten biggest clones make up about 40%. This CDR3 contains 16 residues. Germline V lookup: CDR1 MNHEY, CDR2 SVGEGT. Unmatched junction bases numbered 10, after V lost 5 bases and J lost 5 bases. This sample stems from a study of blood T cell repertoires in COVID-19. The overall study: Acute-phase and convalescent COVID-19 samples originated in the United States, Italy and Spain.

Sequences were obtained from peripheral blood. The TCR was taken from a man in his 70s with acute or convalescent COVID-19. The chain has TRBV6-2 or TRBV6-3 and TRBJ1-5, with TRBD1 matching over 9 bases. CDR3 residues: CASSLVLGQGHQPQHF. CDR3 sequence (DNA): TGTGCCAGCAGTCTGGTTTTGGGACAGGGTCATCAGCCCCAGCATTTT.